This TCR beta chain emerged from a study of PD-1 blockade in classical Hodgkin lymphoma. Germline CDR1 reads MNHNY; CDR2 reads SVGAGI (reference sequence). This CDR3 has 13 amino acids. Trimming removed 0 bases at V and 4 bases at J, with 6 bases between. Time point noted: cycle 4 day 1 (C4D1), after more than five weeks of nivolumab. Following autologous stem cell transplantation, relapse occurred in every patient, and exposure to brentuximab vedotin varied. Findings of the study overall: CD4+ TCR diversity rose significantly by C4D1, and CD8+ TCR diversity did not. Patients newly diagnosed and complete responders had comparable baseline diversity.

As regards this clone: Its antigen remains unidentified.

The table came from immunoSEQ multiplex PCR; TCRdb's copy has only in-frame clones and leaves some out. The sample has about 47,000 clones, approximately 80% seen once. The TCR was taken from a human donor with classical Hodgkin lymphoma. The chain uses TRBV6-6 and TRBJ1-1, with D uncertain. Sequencing was performed on peripheral blood mononuclear cells (PBMCs), taken before the fourth cycle of nivolumab. CDR3 bases: TGTGCCAGCAGTTACTCTGAGGGCACTGAAGCTTTCTTT. It specifies CASSYSEGTEAFF.